These T cell receptor beta chains were read from a single sample in a study of shared clonotypes between healthy human individuals. Produced via immunoSEQ multiplex PCR; TCRdb's table is partial and in-frame only. The sample holds around 1,900,000 clones, about 93% seen once. Material: naive CD8+ T cells from PBMCs. These receptors were obtained from a man between 18 and 35 years old in good health. Some clones in this sample may be carry-over from other donors' samples. Both conserved end residues are part of each CDR3. Fields, in order: J gene, V gene, D gene, clone size, CDR3 protein, CDR3 DNA. A D gene is named only where the DNA matches it firmly. Not every row has a clone size; where given, it reads once, few, many or a size class.

j_call: TRBJ2-1
v_call: TRBV20-1
d_call: -
clone_size: -
cdr3_aa: CSARPLTEQFF
cdr3_nt: TGCAGTGCTAGGCCCCTTACGGAGCAGTTCTTC

j_call: TRBJ1-4
v_call: TRBV25-1
d_call: TRBD1
clone_size: -
cdr3_aa: CASSATFRGYGNEKLFF
cdr3_nt: TGTGCCAGCAGTGCCACATTCAGGGGGTATGGTAATGAAAAACTGTTTTTT

j_call: TRBJ2-7
v_call: TRBV27
d_call: -
clone_size: -
cdr3_aa: CASSHSTKAYEQYF
cdr3_nt: TGTGCCAGCAGCCATTCGACAAAAGCCTACGAGCAGTACTTC

j_call: TRBJ2-3
v_call: TRBV13
d_call: -
clone_size: once
cdr3_aa: CASSGLRTDAPGTQYF
cdr3_nt: TGTGCCAGCAGCGGACTTCGGACAGATGCCCCCGGTACGCAGTATTTT

j_call: TRBJ1-2
v_call: TRBV6-1
d_call: -
clone_size: -
cdr3_aa: CAHGLSQSYGYTF
cdr3_nt: TGTGCCCACGGACTTTCGCAATCCTACGGCTACACCTTC

j_call: TRBJ2-5
v_call: TRBV2
d_call: -
clone_size: -
cdr3_aa: CASMELGGEETQYF
cdr3_nt: TGTGCCAGCATGGAACTAGGAGGGGAAGAGACCCAGTACTTC

j_call: TRBJ2-1
v_call: TRBV6-6
d_call: TRBD2
clone_size: -
cdr3_aa: CASSLAGGINEQFF
cdr3_nt: TGTGCCAGCAGCCTAGCGGGAGGGATCAATGAGCAGTTCTTC

j_call: TRBJ2-7
v_call: TRBV11-2
d_call: -
clone_size: -
cdr3_aa: CASSLSTGGTYEQYF
cdr3_nt: TGTGCCAGCAGCTTATCAACAGGCGGGACTTACGAGCAGTACTTC

j_call: TRBJ2-7
v_call: TRBV29-1
d_call: TRBD2
clone_size: -
cdr3_aa: CSVANLAGVGLYEQYF
cdr3_nt: TGCAGCGTTGCGAATCTAGCGGGAGTCGGGCTCTACGAGCAGTACTTC

j_call: TRBJ2-7
v_call: TRBV4-3
d_call: TRBD2
clone_size: -
cdr3_aa: CASSPSAGTSGSYEQYF
cdr3_nt: TGCGCCAGCAGCCCAAGCGCTGGGACTAGCGGCTCCTACGAGCAGTACTTC

j_call: TRBJ2-5
v_call: TRBV28
d_call: -
clone_size: -
cdr3_aa: CASRGSGQRETQYF
cdr3_nt: TGTGCCAGCAGAGGTAGCGGCCAGCGAGAGACCCAGTACTTC

j_call: TRBJ2-5
v_call: TRBV13
d_call: -
clone_size: -
cdr3_aa: CASSSPWGEITPETQYF
cdr3_nt: TGTGCCAGCAGCTCCCCCTGGGGGGAAATCACTCCGGAGACCCAGTACTTC

j_call: TRBJ2-7
v_call: TRBV7-9
d_call: -
clone_size: -
cdr3_aa: CASSISYEQYF
cdr3_nt: TGTGCCAGCAGCATATCCTACGAGCAGTACTTC

j_call: TRBJ1-2
v_call: TRBV7-9
d_call: -
clone_size: -
cdr3_aa: CASSPTSGDDYGYTF
cdr3_nt: TGTGCCAGCAGTCCCACGTCAGGGGATGACTATGGCTACACCTTC

j_call: TRBJ2-7
v_call: TRBV27
d_call: TRBD2
clone_size: -
cdr3_aa: CASSPRLAGYEQYF
cdr3_nt: TGTGCCAGCAGTCCCAGGCTAGCGGGATACGAGCAGTACTTC

j_call: TRBJ2-7
v_call: TRBV7-2
d_call: TRBD1
clone_size: -
cdr3_aa: CASTLSPDRGRGQYF
cdr3_nt: TGTGCCAGCACACTTAGTCCGGACAGGGGTCGGGGGCAGTACTTC

j_call: TRBJ2-1
v_call: TRBV12-5
d_call: -
clone_size: -
cdr3_aa: CASGLGVGVEQFF
cdr3_nt: TGTGCTAGTGGTTTGGGGGTAGGGGTTGAGCAGTTCTTC

j_call: TRBJ1-1
v_call: TRBV7-9
d_call: -
clone_size: -
cdr3_aa: CASSRERPSDTEAFF
cdr3_nt: TGTGCCAGCAGCCGAGAAAGACCGAGTGACACTGAAGCTTTCTTT

j_call: TRBJ1-1
v_call: TRBV7-9
d_call: -
clone_size: -
cdr3_aa: CASSLLGRDTEAFF
cdr3_nt: TGTGCCAGCAGCTTACTTGGGAGGGACACTGAAGCTTTCTTT

j_call: TRBJ1-2
v_call: TRBV5-6
d_call: TRBD1
clone_size: -
cdr3_aa: CASSGPTGDRVGYTF
cdr3_nt: TGTGCCAGCAGCGGCCCAACCGGGGACAGAGTTGGCTACACCTTC

j_call: TRBJ1-2
v_call: TRBV7-9
d_call: -
clone_size: -
cdr3_aa: CASSTTGSIGYTF
cdr3_nt: TGTGCCAGCAGCACTACAGGGAGTATCGGCTACACCTTC

j_call: TRBJ2-1
v_call: TRBV7-9
d_call: TRBD1
clone_size: -
cdr3_aa: CASSLEKTGNRNEQFF
cdr3_nt: TGTGCCAGCAGCTTGGAAAAGACAGGGAATCGCAATGAGCAGTTCTTC

j_call: TRBJ2-7
v_call: TRBV7-9
d_call: TRBD1
clone_size: -
cdr3_aa: CASSPKGGQGDSYEQYF
cdr3_nt: TGTGCCAGCAGCCCAAAAGGGGGACAGGGAGACTCCTACGAGCAGTACTTC

j_call: TRBJ2-7
v_call: TRBV7-9
d_call: TRBD2
clone_size: -
cdr3_aa: CASSAGLATWYF
cdr3_nt: TGTGCCAGCAGCGCGGGACTAGCTACGTGGTACTTC

j_call: TRBJ2-2
v_call: TRBV15
d_call: TRBD1
clone_size: -
cdr3_aa: CATSYGTGQTGELFF
cdr3_nt: TGTGCCACCAGCTACGGGACAGGGCAAACCGGGGAGCTGTTTTTT

j_call: TRBJ2-7
v_call: TRBV7-9
d_call: -
clone_size: once
cdr3_aa: CASSLAQTLSYEQYF
cdr3_nt: TGTGCCAGCAGCTTAGCGCAGACACTTAGCTACGAGCAGTACTTC

j_call: TRBJ2-1
v_call: TRBV29-1
d_call: -
clone_size: -
cdr3_aa: CSVEVRYNEQFF
cdr3_nt: TGCAGCGTTGAGGTCCGATACAATGAGCAGTTCTTC

j_call: TRBJ2-7
v_call: TRBV11-3
d_call: -
clone_size: -
cdr3_aa: CASSLDRSYEQYF
cdr3_nt: TGTGCCAGCAGCTTAGACAGAAGCTACGAGCAGTACTTC

j_call: TRBJ2-1
v_call: TRBV29-1
d_call: TRBD2
clone_size: -
cdr3_aa: CSGWGGHEQFF
cdr3_nt: TGCAGCGGTTGGGGGGGACATGAGCAGTTCTTC

j_call: TRBJ2-2
v_call: TRBV4-2
d_call: TRBD2
clone_size: -
cdr3_aa: CASSHTGTSGTGELFF
cdr3_nt: TGTGCCAGCAGTCATACCGGGACTAGCGGCACCGGGGAGCTGTTTTTT

j_call: TRBJ2-1
v_call: TRBV9
d_call: TRBD2
clone_size: -
cdr3_aa: CASSSRDYSSNEQFF
cdr3_nt: TGTGCCAGCAGCTCCCGGGACTACTCGTCAAATGAGCAGTTCTTC

j_call: TRBJ2-1
v_call: TRBV7-9
d_call: -
clone_size: -
cdr3_aa: CASSFAGGPSSRFF
cdr3_nt: TGTGCCAGCAGCTTCGCCGGGGGACCTAGCAGTCGGTTCTTC

j_call: TRBJ2-1
v_call: TRBV11-3
d_call: TRBD2
clone_size: -
cdr3_aa: CASSLGGSGGSYNEQFF
cdr3_nt: TGTGCCAGCAGCTTAGGGGGGTCGGGAGGGTCCTACAATGAGCAGTTCTTC

j_call: TRBJ2-1
v_call: TRBV7-2
d_call: TRBD2
clone_size: -
cdr3_aa: CASSPHYGGRSLNEQFF
cdr3_nt: TGTGCCAGCAGCCCTCACTATGGCGGGAGGTCCCTCAATGAGCAGTTCTTC

j_call: TRBJ2-7
v_call: TRBV19
d_call: -
clone_size: -
cdr3_aa: CASAGGATYEQYF
cdr3_nt: TGTGCCAGTGCCGGCGGTGCAACCTACGAGCAGTACTTC

j_call: TRBJ2-7
v_call: TRBV6-4
d_call: TRBD1
clone_size: -
cdr3_aa: CASSDGTGSEQYF
cdr3_nt: TGTGCCAGCAGTGACGGGACAGGGAGCGAGCAGTACTTC

j_call: TRBJ1-1
v_call: TRBV9
d_call: -
clone_size: -
cdr3_aa: CASSGEPSGESEAFF
cdr3_nt: TGTGCCAGCAGCGGAGAACCGTCAGGGGAATCTGAAGCTTTCTTT

j_call: TRBJ2-7
v_call: TRBV27
d_call: -
clone_size: -
cdr3_aa: CASSLGLFSSEQYF
cdr3_nt: TGTGCCAGCAGTTTAGGCCTATTCTCATCCGAGCAGTACTTC

j_call: TRBJ2-1
v_call: TRBV11-1
d_call: -
clone_size: -
cdr3_aa: CASSLELPAGLAYNEQFF
cdr3_nt: TGTGCCAGCAGCTTAGAATTGCCGGCAGGCCTGGCCTACAATGAGCAGTTCTTC

j_call: TRBJ2-7
v_call: TRBV27
d_call: -
clone_size: -
cdr3_aa: CASSLYGLEGEQYF
cdr3_nt: TGTGCCAGCAGTTTATACGGGCTGGAGGGGGAGCAGTACTTC

j_call: TRBJ2-1
v_call: TRBV9
d_call: TRBD1
clone_size: -
cdr3_aa: CASSVGQGLANEQFF
cdr3_nt: TGTGCCAGCAGCGTCGGACAGGGATTAGCGAATGAGCAGTTCTTC

j_call: TRBJ1-1
v_call: TRBV29-1
d_call: -
clone_size: -
cdr3_aa: CSVEFRGWSNTEAFF
cdr3_nt: TGCAGCGTTGAGTTCAGGGGCTGGTCGAACACTGAAGCTTTCTTT

j_call: TRBJ2-7
v_call: TRBV30
d_call: -
clone_size: -
cdr3_aa: CAWRADRYEQYF
cdr3_nt: TGTGCCTGGAGGGCGGATCGCTACGAGCAGTACTTC

j_call: TRBJ2-7
v_call: TRBV5-1
d_call: TRBD1
clone_size: -
cdr3_aa: CASSPDRGLKYEQYF
cdr3_nt: TGCGCCAGCAGCCCCGACAGGGGGCTAAAGTACGAGCAGTACTTC

j_call: TRBJ1-1
v_call: TRBV11-2
d_call: -
clone_size: few
cdr3_aa: CASSLGPNSNTEAFF
cdr3_nt: TGTGCCAGCAGCTTGGGTCCCAATTCGAACACTGAAGCTTTCTTT

j_call: TRBJ1-1
v_call: TRBV9
d_call: -
clone_size: -
cdr3_aa: CASSVAGAGTEAFF
cdr3_nt: TGTGCCAGCAGCGTAGCTGGGGCAGGCACTGAAGCTTTCTTT

j_call: TRBJ1-2
v_call: TRBV6-5
d_call: TRBD1
clone_size: -
cdr3_aa: CASSWTGGGGYTF
cdr3_nt: TGTGCCAGCAGTTGGACAGGGGGCGGTGGCTACACCTTC

j_call: TRBJ2-2
v_call: TRBV10-1
d_call: TRBD2
clone_size: -
cdr3_aa: CASSRGLGTGELFF
cdr3_nt: TGCGCCAGCAGCCGGGGACTAGGGACCGGGGAGCTGTTTTTT

j_call: TRBJ2-7
v_call: TRBV28
d_call: -
clone_size: once
cdr3_aa: CASSLPIELAGHYEQYF
cdr3_nt: TGTGCCAGCAGTTTACCCATCGAACTAGCAGGTCACTACGAGCAGTACTTC

j_call: TRBJ1-1
v_call: TRBV19
d_call: -
clone_size: -
cdr3_aa: CASSMRDARVSTEAFF
cdr3_nt: TGTGCCAGTAGTATGAGGGACGCAAGGGTCTCGACTGAAGCTTTCTTT

j_call: TRBJ2-7
v_call: TRBV27
d_call: TRBD1
clone_size: -
cdr3_aa: CASSSRQGARPLFYEQYF
cdr3_nt: TGTGCCAGCAGTTCCCGACAGGGGGCGCGCCCTCTGTTCTACGAGCAGTACTTC

j_call: TRBJ2-7
v_call: TRBV27
d_call: TRBD2
clone_size: -
cdr3_aa: CASSLSGTSGYEQYF
cdr3_nt: TGTGCCAGCAGTTTATCGGGAACTAGCGGCTACGAGCAGTACTTC

j_call: TRBJ2-7
v_call: TRBV27
d_call: -
clone_size: -
cdr3_aa: CASSPRSAYEQYF
cdr3_nt: TGTGCCAGCAGTCCCCGGTCGGCCTACGAGCAGTACTTC

j_call: TRBJ2-7
v_call: TRBV2
d_call: TRBD1
clone_size: -
cdr3_aa: CASSSPSGTGGYEQYF
cdr3_nt: TGTGCCAGCAGTTCCCCGAGTGGGACAGGGGGGTACGAGCAGTACTTC

j_call: TRBJ2-2
v_call: TRBV5-1
d_call: TRBD2
clone_size: -
cdr3_aa: CASSLGEGSGVTGELFF
cdr3_nt: TGCGCCAGCAGCTTGGGGGAGGGGAGCGGCGTCACCGGGGAGCTGTTTTTT

j_call: TRBJ2-1
v_call: TRBV7-2
d_call: -
clone_size: -
cdr3_aa: CASSPILVRVSHEQFF
cdr3_nt: TGTGCCAGCAGCCCGATACTAGTTCGTGTCAGTCATGAGCAGTTCTTC

j_call: TRBJ2-7
v_call: TRBV9
d_call: -
clone_size: -
cdr3_aa: CASSGGTSSEQYF
cdr3_nt: TGTGCCAGCAGCGGGGGAACAAGTTCCGAGCAGTACTTC